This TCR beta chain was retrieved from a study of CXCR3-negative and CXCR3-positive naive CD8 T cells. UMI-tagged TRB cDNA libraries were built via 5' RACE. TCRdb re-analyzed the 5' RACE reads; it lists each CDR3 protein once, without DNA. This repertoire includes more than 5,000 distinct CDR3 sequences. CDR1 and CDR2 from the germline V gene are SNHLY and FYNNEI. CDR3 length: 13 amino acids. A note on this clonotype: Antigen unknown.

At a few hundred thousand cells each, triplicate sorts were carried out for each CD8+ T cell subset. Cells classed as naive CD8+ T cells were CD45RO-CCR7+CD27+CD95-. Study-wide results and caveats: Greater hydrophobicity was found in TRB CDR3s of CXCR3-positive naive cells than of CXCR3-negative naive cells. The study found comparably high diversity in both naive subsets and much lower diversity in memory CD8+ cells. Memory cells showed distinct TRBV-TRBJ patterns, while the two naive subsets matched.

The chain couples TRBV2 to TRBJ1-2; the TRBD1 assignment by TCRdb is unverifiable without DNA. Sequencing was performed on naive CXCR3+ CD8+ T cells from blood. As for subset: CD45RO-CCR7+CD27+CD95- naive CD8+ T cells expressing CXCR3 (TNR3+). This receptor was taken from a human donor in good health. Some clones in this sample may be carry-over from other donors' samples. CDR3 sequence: CASTRGQLYGYTF.